The entry below gives a single TCR beta chain sequence along with its context. The antigen is not known. The data stem from a study of response to subunit inactivated influenza vaccine. Findings and limits, study-wide: That few new T cells are recruited by each seasonal influenza vaccination was the authors' suggestion.

Germline trimming cut 3 bases from V and 6 bases from J; bases unmatched to any gene: 12. The CDR3 has 17 amino acids. CDR1 is SGDLS, CDR2 YYNGEE, per germline. TCRdb reanalysed the RT-PCR reads using MiXCR and keeps one entry per CDR3 protein. The sample yields 430,000 or so distinct CDR3 sequences, 11% seen once. Sequencing was performed on PBMCs from blood, taken more than 35 days after vaccination. The clonotype originates from a man in his fifties or sixties who received an inactivated influenza vaccine. This chain uses TRBV9 with TRBJ2-7; 13 bases align to TRBD2. The CDR3 DNA follows: TGTGCCAGCAGCGCCGGACTAGCGGGAGCTTTGGTTGGCGAGCAGTACTTC. It translates to CASSAGLAGALVGEQYF.